This section outlines one TCR beta chain sequence together with its context. The antigen it recognizes is unknown. No qualities accompany the bases; no much larger clone lies one base away. This record comes from a study of beta chain features in type 1 diabetes (dated by TCRdb to 2017 to 2018). With regard to the full study: Mean age, gender distribution, total cell number and subset yield were not different between patients and healthy donors. A total of 100 million to 140 million sorted cells were examined across all samples, and the number of cells per subset was strongly correlated with RNA yield. In the study, TCRB repertoires of sorted circulating CD4+ T cell subsets from recently diagnosed type 1 diabetes patients were compared with those of matched healthy donors. Whereas all 30 or so donors provided naive and central memory subsets, regulatory and stem cell-like memory subsets were isolated from just 8 patients and roughly eight healthy donors.

For CDR1 and CDR2, the germline V gene lists SGHRS and YFSETQ. Ends trimmed: V by 9 bases, J by 3 bases; bases unmatched to a gene: 11. The CDR3 runs 15 amino acids, cysteine and phenylalanine included. CDR3 DNA is the only sequence kept; it has 45 bases, read in frame from the first base. The paper as a whole reports these results and caveats: At VDJ recombination sites, type 1 diabetes patients had fewer insertions and more deleted nucleotides, which implies abnormalities in thymic rearrangement. Because cDNA was sequenced instead of genomic DNA, highly expressing activated cells could be over-represented, though the groups showed no difference in activation or CD3 levels. PCR might favor shorter templates, but patient and control samples were amplified and corrected together, so any skew would affect both groups equally. In all four CD4+ subsets, TCRB CDR3 length was moderately but significantly shorter in type 1 diabetes patients. Because small numbers of individuals were included in the HLA sub-analyses, any influence of HLA type on TCRB rearrangement was left unresolved. Naive, central memory and regulatory TCRB repertoires appeared more similar among patients than among healthy donors.

The entire amount of isolated RNA was reverse transcribed using the High Capacity cDNA Reverse Transcription Kit, so the sequenced TCRB transcripts were expressed ones. Deep immunoSEQ sequencing was applied to naive, central memory and regulatory T cell samples, giving an average of about 3.7 million total reads per sample. Sorted cells were lysed in RLT buffer and RNA was extracted with DNase-treated RNeasy Micro or Mini kits, depending on cell number. Each cell subset was processed separately to prevent cross-contamination, with patient and healthy donor samples processed together. Using the immunoSEQ multiplex PCR, TCRB sequences were amplified from cDNA into 87-bp fragments spanning the CDR3 region. Sequencing of the amplicons was done on the Illumina HiSeq platform. In the source study's methods: PCR bias was computationally corrected using synthetic template baselines, reads within Hamming distance 2 were collapsed, and singletons that could not be merged were discarded. Reads were aligned against IMGT to assign V, D and J genes, CDR3 length and insertions or deletions at six rearrangement sites. Within each subset, clonotype counts were normalized to sorted cell number, and only after that were true diversity and Gini coefficients computed with the tcR R package. Repertoire sharing was quantified using the overlap coefficient calculated on TCRB nucleotide sequences. TCRdb carries this immuneACCESS record with in-frame sequences only. Its versions omit some clonotypes, under half of them owing to an unresolved V gene in the studies checked, with the rest unexplained. V and J calls and clone size are given by that table; D and trimming were obtained from the DNA. Present in this sample are nearly 350,000 clones, roughly 8% of which were seen just once. More than 0.4% of the sample is taken by the ten largest.

Each donor gave one peripheral blood draw, about 110 mL on average, collected into heparinised tubes. Using a panel that included CD45RO, CCR7, CD25, CD127, CD95 and CD27, naive, central memory, regulatory and stem cell-like memory CD4+ T cells were sorted on a BD FACSAria II. All sorted populations exceeded 95% purity. PBMCs were isolated right away by Lymphoprep density gradient centrifugation and were stained directly, without culture. Samples were stained and sorted in pairs, with one healthy donor and one patient per experiment, so that batch effects were minimized. The clonotype comes from a woman aged 18-29 years in good health. The sequence links TRBV5-1 to TRBJ2-3; 9 central bases correspond to TRBD1. Specimen: central memory CD4+ T cells from blood. The nucleotide sequence is TGCGCCACCCGGTATGGGGGGACAGGGACAGATACGCAGTATTTT. It translates as CATRYGGTGTDTQYF.